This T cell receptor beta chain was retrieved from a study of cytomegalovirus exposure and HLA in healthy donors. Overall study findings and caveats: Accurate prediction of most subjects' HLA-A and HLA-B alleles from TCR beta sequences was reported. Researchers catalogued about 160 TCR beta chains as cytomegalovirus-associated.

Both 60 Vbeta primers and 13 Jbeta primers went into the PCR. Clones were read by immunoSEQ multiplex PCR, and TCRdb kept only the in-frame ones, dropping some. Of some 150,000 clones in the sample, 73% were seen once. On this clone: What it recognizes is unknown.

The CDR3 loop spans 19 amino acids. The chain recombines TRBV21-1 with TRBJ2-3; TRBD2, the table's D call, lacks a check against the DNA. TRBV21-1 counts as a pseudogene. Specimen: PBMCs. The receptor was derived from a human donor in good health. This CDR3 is CASSAHGTSGREGADTQYF. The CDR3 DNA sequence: TGTGCCAGCAGCGCTCACGGGACTAGCGGGAGAGAGGGGGCAGATACGCAGTATTTT.